Sequencing of this T cell receptor beta chain was carried out in a study of shared clonotypes between healthy human individuals (TCRdb year 2020). For context, the study as a whole: A couple of women and a few men aged 18 to 49 years were included in the cohort. For each donor, three plates each were used for CD4 naive and CD4 memory, two plates were used for CD8 naive, and one plate was used for CD8 memory. Different laboratories and diverse techniques were used to prepare libraries and sequence TCR repertoires, to increase sequencing depth and limit assay-specific biases. The study deeply sequenced blood TCR repertoires of several healthy adults to estimate repertoire size and the extent of clonotype sharing between individuals. Per donor, leukapheresis produced somewhere between about 0.9 and 9.5 billion PBMCs.

Here is what the overall study found, with its caveats: Pairwise subsampling led to the expectation that sequencing depth would affect the degree of clonotype sharing among donors. Estimated clonotype richness was generally larger for naive than for memory subsets. Incomplete sequencing was indicated by rarefaction of sorted-subset datasets, despite the large sequencing depth. Higher generation probabilities were observed for clonotypes shared by all four sorted-subset donors than for non-shared clonotypes. Because the study included a small number of donors, the genetic and exposure-history diversity represented was limited. Sampling was restricted to blood, and TCR repertoires in tissue are likely to differ from TCR repertoires in blood. When a few donors were compared, the shared fraction of clonotypes was 5% to 6.5% for naive CD4, 3.5% to 4% for naive CD8, more than 2% for memory CD4, and 0.35% to 0.5% for memory CD8.

Using the deep immunoSEQ assay, multiplex PCR amplified TCR CDR3 regions from genomic DNA. Genomic DNA extracted from each cell subset was distributed evenly over all wells of several immunoSEQ 96-well plates, and each plate served as one replicate. Each replicate PCR for sorted subsets received around 0.2 ug genomic DNA, equal to around 32,000 T cell genomes. The purified libraries were quantified using a Qubit 3.0 fluorometer, sized with a Bioanalyzer 2100, and then quantified again using the KAPA Library Quantification kit. Every immunoSEQ 96-well plate was sequenced on a dedicated single-read 150-cycle Illumina NextSeq 550 flow cell. The authors processed their data as follows. Because only junctional sequences without quality scores were contained in the immunoSEQ output, filtering matching that applied to full-length reads could not be performed. Sequences were annotated with PyIR, a Python wrapper for IgBLAST v1.9, and V/J genes and CDR3 were assigned using IMGT germline references. Reads with weak V/J assignments (E-value above 1e-6), missing CDR3, stop codons, out-of-frame junctions, or ambiguous translated residues were removed. V3J clonotypes were defined by identical inferred V gene, J gene, and CDR3 amino acid sequence. Percentage overlap between repertoires was calculated by dividing the number of shared unique clonotypes by the size of the smaller repertoire. Three approaches were used to assess repertoire richness: RTK rarefaction, the Chao1 estimator, and Recon v2.1 estimates of unobserved clonotypes. Generation probabilities were computed with OLGA for all TCRbeta clonotypes obtained by the gDNA method from several donors. The immuneACCESS repertoire file appears here via TCRdb, limited to in-frame rearrangements. These files lack a portion of the clones; in checked studies, under half of the deficit traces to unresolved V genes, and the cause of the others is not known. The V and J calls and clone size are taken from that table; D and trimming were inferred from the DNA. The sample contains roughly 520,000 clones, more than 95% of them found a single time. The ten largest clones take up approximately 0.06% of the sample.

Donors were healthy HIV-negative adults with no recently reported acute infections or vaccinations. Every donor was a Caucasian adult residing in Nashville, Tennessee, USA. CD4+ T cells were enriched by magnetic negative selection; naive cells were then positively selected on CD45RA, and the negative fraction formed the memory subset. Blood was obtained by leukapheresis, after which PBMCs were separated by Ficoll-Histopaque density gradient centrifugation and cryopreserved in liquid nitrogen vapor phase. Analytical flow cytometry was used to check the purity and quantity of each magnetically sorted T cell population. Genomic DNA was isolated from each sorted fraction and quantified by UV absorbance on a Nanodrop 2000c. In the case of this clone: Its antigen has not been determined. No qualities accompany the bases; no much larger clone lies one base away.

Its CDR3 holds 17 amino acids, cysteine through phenylalanine. Only the CDR3 DNA stays, 51 bases, in frame from base 1. CDR1 is given as SGHAT and CDR2 as FQNNGV, both from the germline V gene. V drops 5 bases and J drops 4 bases, leaving 23 bases in between. The material sequenced was naive CD4+ T cells sorted from blood. The label giving this sample's cell subset or site can be read as: CD45RA+ positively selected. The chain employs TRBV11-2 and TRBJ2-5; the D gene is tentatively TRBD1 or TRBD2, each matching 6 bases. The sequence derives from a woman aged 30 to 39 in good health. The nucleotides read TGTGCCAGCAGCCAAGATCGGGGGCGGGATGTTGGAGAGACCCAGTACTTC. It codes for CASSQDRGRDVGETQYF.